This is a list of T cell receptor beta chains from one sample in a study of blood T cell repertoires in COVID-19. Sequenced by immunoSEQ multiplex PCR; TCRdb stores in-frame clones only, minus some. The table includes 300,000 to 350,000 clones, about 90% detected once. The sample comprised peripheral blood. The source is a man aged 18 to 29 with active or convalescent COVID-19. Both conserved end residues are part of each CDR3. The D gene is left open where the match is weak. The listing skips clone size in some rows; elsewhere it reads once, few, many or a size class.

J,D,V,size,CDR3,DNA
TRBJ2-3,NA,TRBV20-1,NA,CSASGARVEVDTQYF,TGCAGTGCTAGTGGGGCGCGGGTCGAGGTGGATACGCAGTATTTT
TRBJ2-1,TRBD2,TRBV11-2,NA,CASSTSSGGSREQFF,TGTGCCAGCAGCACCTCTAGCGGGGGGTCCCGTGAGCAGTTCTTC
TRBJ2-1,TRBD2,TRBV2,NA,CASSETSGREGNEQFF,TGTGCCAGCAGTGAAACTAGCGGGAGGGAAGGCAATGAGCAGTTCTTC
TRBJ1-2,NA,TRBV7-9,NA,CASSRTVYGYTF,TGTGCCAGCAGCCGGACAGTCTATGGCTACACCTTC
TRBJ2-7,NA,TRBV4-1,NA,CASSQVPRSSYEQYF,TGCGCCAGCAGCCAAGTACCAAGGAGCTCCTACGAGCAGTACTTC
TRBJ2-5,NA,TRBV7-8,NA,CASSLRGPTGETQYF,TGTGCCAGCAGCTTACGAGGGCCTACGGGGGAGACCCAGTACTTC
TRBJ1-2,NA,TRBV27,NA,CASSRQGDYGYTF,TGTGCCAGCAGCCGGCAGGGCGACTATGGCTACACCTTC
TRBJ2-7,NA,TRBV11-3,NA,CASSPSRGSYEQYF,TGTGCCAGCAGCCCGAGCAGGGGCTCCTACGAGCAGTACTTC
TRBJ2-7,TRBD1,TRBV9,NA,CASSVGQGGYEQYF,TGTGCCAGCAGCGTAGGACAGGGGGGCTACGAGCAGTACTTC
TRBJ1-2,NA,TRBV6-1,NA,CASSEARRTANYGYTF,TGTGCCAGCAGTGAAGCTAGAAGGACAGCCAACTATGGCTACACCTTC
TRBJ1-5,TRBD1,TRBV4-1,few,CASSQEAGGLYQPQHF,TGCGCCAGCAGCCAAGAGGCAGGGGGTCTGTATCAGCCCCAGCATTTT
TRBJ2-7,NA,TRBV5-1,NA,CASSRQATAVSDEQYF,TGCGCCAGCAGCCGGCAGGCCACCGCCGTATCGGACGAGCAGTACTTC
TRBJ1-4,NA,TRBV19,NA,CASKMLGVVGEKLFF,TGTGCCAGTAAGATGTTGGGCGTTGTTGGGGAAAAACTGTTTTTT
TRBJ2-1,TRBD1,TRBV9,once,CASSVVGQGRDEQFF,TGTGCCAGCAGCGTAGTGGGACAGGGTAGGGATGAGCAGTTCTTC
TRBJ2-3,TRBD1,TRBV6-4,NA,CASSDLNSGGDTQYF,TGTGCCAGCAGTGACCTTAACTCAGGGGGAGATACGCAGTATTTT
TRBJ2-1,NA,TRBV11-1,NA,CASSRVTSPPYNEQFF,TGTGCCAGCAGTCGGGTAACCTCCCCGCCCTACAATGAGCAGTTCTTC
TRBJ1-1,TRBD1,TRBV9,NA,CASSVETGIHTEAFF,TGTGCCAGCAGCGTAGAGACAGGGATCCACACTGAAGCTTTCTTT
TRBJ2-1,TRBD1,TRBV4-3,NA,CASSQETGTGVYNEQFF,TGCGCCAGCAGCCAGGAGACCGGGACAGGGGTTTACAATGAGCAGTTCTTC
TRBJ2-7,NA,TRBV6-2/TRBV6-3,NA,CASSYSRGYEQYF,TGTGCCAGCAGTTACTCTCGAGGTTACGAGCAGTACTTC
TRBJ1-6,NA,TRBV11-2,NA,CASRGEAYNSPLHF,TGTGCCAGCAGGGGGGAGGCTTACAATTCACCCCTCCACTTT
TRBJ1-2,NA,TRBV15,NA,CATSPDVGHEVDGYTF,TGTGCCACCAGCCCAGATGTGGGACACGAGGTAGATGGCTACACCTTC
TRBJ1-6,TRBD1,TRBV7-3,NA,CASSKDRDSPLHF,TGTGCCAGCAGTAAGGACAGGGACTCACCCCTCCACTTT
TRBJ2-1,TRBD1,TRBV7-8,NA,CASSLAGTEFYNEQFF,TGTGCCAGCAGCTTAGCGGGGACAGAGTTTTACAATGAGCAGTTCTTC
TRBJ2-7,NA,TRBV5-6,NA,CASSPLVPYEQYF,TGTGCCAGCAGCCCACTAGTGCCCTACGAGCAGTACTTC
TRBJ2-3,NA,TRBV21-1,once,CASSNKTDTQYF,TGTGCCAGCAGCAATAAAACAGATACGCAGTATTTT
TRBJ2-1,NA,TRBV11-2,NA,CASSQPGRNEQFF,TGTGCCAGCAGCCAACCTGGGCGCAATGAGCAGTTCTTC
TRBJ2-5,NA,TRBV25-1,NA,CASSPPSSAHETQYF,TGTGCCAGCAGTCCCCCTTCTAGCGCGCATGAGACCCAGTACTTC
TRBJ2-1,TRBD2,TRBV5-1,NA,CASSSTSGGAFEQFF,TGCGCCAGCAGCTCCACTAGCGGGGGGGCCTTTGAGCAGTTCTTC
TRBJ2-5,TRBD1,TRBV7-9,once,CASSPPGTAQETQYF,TGTGCCAGCAGCCCCCCTGGGACAGCCCAAGAGACCCAGTACTTC
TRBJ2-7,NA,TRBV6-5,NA,CASSYLHSGDEQYF,TGTGCCAGCAGTTACCTCCACTCCGGTGACGAGCAGTACTTC
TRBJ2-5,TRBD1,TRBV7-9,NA,CASSTDRAQETQYF,TGTGCCAGCAGCACTGACAGGGCTCAGGAGACCCAGTACTTC
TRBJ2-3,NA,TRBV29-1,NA,CSANPRTTVSSTDTQYF,TGCAGTGCCAACCCCAGAACGACAGTCTCTAGCACAGATACGCAGTATTTT
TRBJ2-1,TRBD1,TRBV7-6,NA,CASSSHPGQGKDNEQFF,TGTGCCAGCAGCTCACACCCGGGACAGGGAAAAGACAATGAGCAGTTCTTC
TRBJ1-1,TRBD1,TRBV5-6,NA,CASSLSPGGNTEAFF,TGTGCCAGCAGCTTGTCCCCAGGGGGGAACACTGAAGCTTTCTTT
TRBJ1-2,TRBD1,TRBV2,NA,CASSDRWTGANYGYTF,TGTGCCAGCAGTGATCGTTGGACAGGAGCTAACTATGGCTACACCTTC
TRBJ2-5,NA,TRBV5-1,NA,CASSLSGGEETQYF,TGCGCCAGCAGCTTGAGTGGGGGCGAGGAGACCCAGTACTTC
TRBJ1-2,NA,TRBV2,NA,CASSRAGVGGYTF,TGTGCCAGCAGTCGAGCAGGGGTGGGTGGCTACACCTTC
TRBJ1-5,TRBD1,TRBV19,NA,CASSSGQGARTKSTQPQHF,TGTGCCAGTAGTTCGGGACAGGGGGCTAGAACGAAGTCCACTCAGCCCCAGCATTTT
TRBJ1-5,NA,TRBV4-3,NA,CASSQDWLRGWNQPQHF,TGCGCCAGCAGCCAAGATTGGTTGAGGGGGTGGAATCAGCCCCAGCATTTT
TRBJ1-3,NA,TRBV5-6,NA,CASKGWRPSSGNTIYF,TGTGCCAGCAAAGGATGGAGACCGAGCTCTGGAAACACCATATATTTT
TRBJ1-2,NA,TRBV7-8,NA,CASSRTVYGYTF,TGTGCCAGCAGCCGGACAGTCTATGGCTACACCTTC
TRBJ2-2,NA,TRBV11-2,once,CASMTGFYTGELFF,TGTGCCAGCATGACCGGGTTTTACACCGGGGAGCTGTTTTTT
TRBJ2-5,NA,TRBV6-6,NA,CATRRSTGLKTQYF,TGTGCCACGCGAAGGTCCACAGGGCTCAAGACCCAGTACTTC
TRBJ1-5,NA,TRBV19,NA,CASSIWTPSNQPQHF,TGTGCCAGTAGTATCTGGACACCAAGCAATCAGCCCCAGCATTTT
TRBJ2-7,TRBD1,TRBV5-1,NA,CASSLGQGSVTYEQYF,TGCGCCAGCAGCTTGGGACAGGGGAGTGTTACCTACGAGCAGTACTTC
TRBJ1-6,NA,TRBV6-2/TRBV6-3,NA,CASSYRKEGPLHF,TGTGCCAGCAGTTATAGGAAGGAGGGTCCCCTCCACTTT
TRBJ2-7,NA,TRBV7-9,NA,CASSFRENSYEQYF,TGTGCCAGCAGCTTCAGGGAAAACTCCTACGAGCAGTACTTC
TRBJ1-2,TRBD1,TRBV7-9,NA,CASSLWIGTGENYGYTF,TGTGCCAGCAGCTTATGGATAGGGACAGGGGAAAACTATGGCTACACCTTC
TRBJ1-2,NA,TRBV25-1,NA,CASSEGSGTNEFYGYTF,TGTGCCAGCAGTGAAGGGTCCGGGACAAACGAGTTTTATGGCTACACCTTC
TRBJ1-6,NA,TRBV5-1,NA,CASSLAGLGSPLHF,TGCGCCAGCAGCTTGGCAGGTTTGGGTTCACCCCTCCACTTT
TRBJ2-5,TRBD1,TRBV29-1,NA,CSVVLGQGARETQYF,TGCAGCGTCGTACTAGGACAGGGGGCGCGGGAGACCCAGTACTTC
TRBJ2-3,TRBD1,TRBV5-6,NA,CASSRTRGQGWTDTQYF,TGTGCCAGCAGCCGTACTCGTGGACAGGGTTGGACAGATACGCAGTATTTT
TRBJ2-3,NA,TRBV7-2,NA,CASSSIMVGMKYF,TGTGCCAGCAGCTCTATAATGGTCGGGATGAAGTATTTT
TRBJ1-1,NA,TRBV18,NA,CASSPPFGENTEAFF,TGTGCCAGCTCACCACCGTTTGGAGAGAACACTGAAGCTTTCTTT